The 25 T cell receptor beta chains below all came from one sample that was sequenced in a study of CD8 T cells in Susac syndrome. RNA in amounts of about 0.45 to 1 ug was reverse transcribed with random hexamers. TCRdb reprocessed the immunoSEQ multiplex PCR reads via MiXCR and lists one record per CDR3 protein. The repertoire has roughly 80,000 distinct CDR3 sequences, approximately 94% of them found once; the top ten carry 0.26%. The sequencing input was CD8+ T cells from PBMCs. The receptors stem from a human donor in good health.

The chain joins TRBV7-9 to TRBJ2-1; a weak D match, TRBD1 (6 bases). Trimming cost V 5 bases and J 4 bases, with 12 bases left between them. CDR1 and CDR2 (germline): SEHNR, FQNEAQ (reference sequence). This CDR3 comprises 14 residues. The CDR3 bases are TGTGCCAGCAGCCCTTATACAGGGTACAATGAGCAGTTCTTC. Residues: CASSPYTGYNEQFF.

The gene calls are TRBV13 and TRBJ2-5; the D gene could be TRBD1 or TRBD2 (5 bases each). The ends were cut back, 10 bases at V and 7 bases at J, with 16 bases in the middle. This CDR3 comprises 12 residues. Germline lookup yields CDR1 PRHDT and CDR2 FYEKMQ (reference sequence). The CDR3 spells CAIPGFGGTQYF. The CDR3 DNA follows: TGTGCCATCCCCGGGTTTGGGGGGACCCAGTACTTC.

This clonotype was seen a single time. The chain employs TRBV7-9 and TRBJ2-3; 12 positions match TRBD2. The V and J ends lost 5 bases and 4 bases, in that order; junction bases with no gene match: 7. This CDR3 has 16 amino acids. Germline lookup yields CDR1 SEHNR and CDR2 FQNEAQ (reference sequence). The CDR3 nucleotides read TGTGCCAGCAGCCCGCGGACTAGCGGGAACCCAGATACGCAGTATTTT. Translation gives CASSPRTSGNPDTQYF.

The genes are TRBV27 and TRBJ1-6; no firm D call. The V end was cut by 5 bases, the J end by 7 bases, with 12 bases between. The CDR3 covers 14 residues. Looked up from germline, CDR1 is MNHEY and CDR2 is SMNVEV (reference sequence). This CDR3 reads CASSPDGSNSPLHF. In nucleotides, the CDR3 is TGTGCCAGCAGTCCAGACGGCTCCAATTCACCCCTCCACTTT.

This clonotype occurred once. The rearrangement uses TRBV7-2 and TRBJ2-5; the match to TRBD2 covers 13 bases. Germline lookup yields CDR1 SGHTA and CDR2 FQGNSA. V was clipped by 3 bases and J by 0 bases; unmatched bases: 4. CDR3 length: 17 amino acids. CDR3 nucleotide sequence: TGTGCCAGCAGCTTCGGACTAGCGGGGGACTACCAAGAGACCCAGTACTTC. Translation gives CASSFGLAGDYQETQYF.

The CDR3 region is CASRPQRQAVYEQYF. DNA for the CDR3: TGTGCCAGCAGACCCCAGCGGCAGGCGGTCTACGAGCAGTACTTC. This rearrangement joins TRBV6-5 to TRBJ2-7; the D gene is possibly TRBD2 (5 bases). V gave up 6 bases and J gave up 3 bases, with 18 bases separating them. This CDR3 is 15 amino acids long. Germline CDR1 reads MNHEY; CDR2 reads SVGAGI.

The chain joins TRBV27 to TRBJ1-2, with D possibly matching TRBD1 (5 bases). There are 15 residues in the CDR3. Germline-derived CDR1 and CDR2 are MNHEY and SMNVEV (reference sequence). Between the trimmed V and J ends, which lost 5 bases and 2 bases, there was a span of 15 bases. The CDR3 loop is CASSPSAGLNYGYTF. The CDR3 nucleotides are TGTGCCAGCAGTCCTTCGGCAGGGCTGAACTATGGCTACACCTTC.

The CDR3 sequence: CSARAILAGGTDTQYF. DNA of the CDR3: TGCAGTGCTAGAGCGATACTAGCGGGTGGAACAGATACGCAGTATTTT. The V and J genes are TRBV20-1 and TRBJ2-3, with 9 positions matching TRBD2. The CDR3 is 16 residues long. From germline, CDR1 is DFQATT and CDR2 SNEGSKA (reference sequence). The ends lost 1 base at V and 3 bases at J; junction bases unmatched: 8.

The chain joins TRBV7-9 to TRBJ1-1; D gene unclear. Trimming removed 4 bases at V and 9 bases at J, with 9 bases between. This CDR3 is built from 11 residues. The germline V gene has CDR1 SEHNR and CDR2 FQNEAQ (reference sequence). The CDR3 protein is CASSSNSQAFF. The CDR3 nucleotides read TGTGCCAGCAGCTCCAACAGTCAAGCTTTCTTT. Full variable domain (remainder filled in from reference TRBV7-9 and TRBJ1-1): DTGVSQNPRHKITKRGQNVTFRCDPISEHNRLYWYRQTLGQGPEFLTYFQNEAQLEKSRLLSDRFSAERPKGSFSTLEIQRTEQGDSAMYLCASSSNSQAFFGQGTRLTVV.

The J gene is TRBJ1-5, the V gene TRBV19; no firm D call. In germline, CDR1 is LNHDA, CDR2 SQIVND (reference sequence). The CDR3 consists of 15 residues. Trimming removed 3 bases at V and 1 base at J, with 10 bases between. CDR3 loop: CASSIGRTSNQPQHF. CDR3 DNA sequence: TGTGCCAGTAGTATCGGCAGGACGAGCAATCAGCCCCAGCATTTT.

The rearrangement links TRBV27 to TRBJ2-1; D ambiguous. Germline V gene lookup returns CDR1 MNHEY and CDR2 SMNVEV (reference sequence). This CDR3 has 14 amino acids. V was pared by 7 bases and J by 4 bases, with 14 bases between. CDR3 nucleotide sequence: TGTGCCAGCACGGGCAGCACGGATTACAATGAGCAGTTCTTC. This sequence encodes CASTGSTDYNEQFF.

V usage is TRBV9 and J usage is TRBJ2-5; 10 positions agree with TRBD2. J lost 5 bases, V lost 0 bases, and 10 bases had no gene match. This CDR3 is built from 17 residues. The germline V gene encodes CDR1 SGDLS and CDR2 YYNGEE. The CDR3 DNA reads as TGTGCCAGCAGCGTAGGTAGCGGGAGGACGATAAGGGAGACCCAGTACTTC. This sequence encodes CASSVGSGRTIRETQYF.

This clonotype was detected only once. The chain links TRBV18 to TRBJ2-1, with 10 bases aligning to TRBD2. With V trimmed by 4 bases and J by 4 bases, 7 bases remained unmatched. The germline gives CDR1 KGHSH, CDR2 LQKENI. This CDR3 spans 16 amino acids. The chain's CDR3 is CASSQETSGTYNEQFF. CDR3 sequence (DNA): TGTGCCAGCTCACAGGAAACTAGCGGGACGTACAATGAGCAGTTCTTC. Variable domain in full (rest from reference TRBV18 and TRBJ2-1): NAGVMQNPRHLVRRRGQEARLRCSPMKGHSHVYWYRQLPEEGLKFMVYLQKENIIDESGMPKERFSAEFPKEGPSILRIQQVVRGDSAAYFCASSQETSGTYNEQFFGPGTRLTVL.

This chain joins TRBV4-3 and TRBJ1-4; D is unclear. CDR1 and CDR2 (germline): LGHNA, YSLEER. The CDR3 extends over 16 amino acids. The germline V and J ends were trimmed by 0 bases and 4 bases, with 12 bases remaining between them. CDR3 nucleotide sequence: TGCGCCAGCAGCCAAGAACCATGGCAGATTAATGAAAAACTGTTTTTT. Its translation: CASSQEPWQINEKLFF.

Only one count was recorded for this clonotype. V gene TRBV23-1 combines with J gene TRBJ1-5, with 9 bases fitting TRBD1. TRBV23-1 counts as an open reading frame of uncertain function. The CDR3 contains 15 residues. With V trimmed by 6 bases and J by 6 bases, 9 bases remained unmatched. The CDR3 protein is CASRPGQGRCQPQHF. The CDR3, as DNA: TGCGCCAGCAGACCGGGACAGGGTAGGTGTCAGCCCCAGCATTTT.

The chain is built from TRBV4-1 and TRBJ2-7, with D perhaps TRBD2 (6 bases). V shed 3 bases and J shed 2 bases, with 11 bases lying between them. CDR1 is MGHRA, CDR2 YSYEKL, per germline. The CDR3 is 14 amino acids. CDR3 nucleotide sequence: TGCGCCAGCAGCCAGAAGACGGGAGCCTACGAGCAGTACTTC. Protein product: CASSQKTGAYEQYF.

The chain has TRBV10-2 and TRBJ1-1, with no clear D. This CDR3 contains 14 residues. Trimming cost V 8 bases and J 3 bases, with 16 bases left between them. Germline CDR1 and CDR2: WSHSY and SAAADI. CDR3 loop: CASRGSGSDTEAFF. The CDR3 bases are TGCGCCAGCCGAGGGTCTGGGAGTGACACTGAAGCTTTCTTT.

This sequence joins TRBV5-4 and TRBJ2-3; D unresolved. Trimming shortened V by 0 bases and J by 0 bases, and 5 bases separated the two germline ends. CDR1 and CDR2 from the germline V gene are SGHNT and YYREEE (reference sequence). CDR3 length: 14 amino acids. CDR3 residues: CASSLAHSTDTQYF. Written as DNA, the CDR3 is TGTGCCAGCAGCTTGGCCCACAGCACAGATACGCAGTATTTT.

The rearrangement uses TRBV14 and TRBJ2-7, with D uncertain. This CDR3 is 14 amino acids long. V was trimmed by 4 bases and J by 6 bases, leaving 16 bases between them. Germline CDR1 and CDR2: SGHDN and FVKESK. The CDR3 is CASSPKEGLGEQYF. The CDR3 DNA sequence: TGTGCCAGCAGCCCAAAGGAAGGGTTAGGCGAGCAGTACTTC.

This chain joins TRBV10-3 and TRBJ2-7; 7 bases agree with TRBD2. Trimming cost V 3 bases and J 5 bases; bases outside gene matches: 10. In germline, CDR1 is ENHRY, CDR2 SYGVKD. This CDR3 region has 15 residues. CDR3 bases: TGTGCCATCAGTGATCTTCCAGCGGGGACGGACGAGCAGTACTTC. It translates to CAISDLPAGTDEQYF.

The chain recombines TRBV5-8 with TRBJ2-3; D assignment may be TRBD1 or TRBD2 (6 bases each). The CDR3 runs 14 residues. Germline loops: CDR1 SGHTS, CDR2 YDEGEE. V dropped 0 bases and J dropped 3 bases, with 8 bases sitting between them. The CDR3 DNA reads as TGTGCCAGCAGCTTGGGGGGGGCTACAGATACGCAGTATTTT. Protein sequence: CASSLGGATDTQYF.

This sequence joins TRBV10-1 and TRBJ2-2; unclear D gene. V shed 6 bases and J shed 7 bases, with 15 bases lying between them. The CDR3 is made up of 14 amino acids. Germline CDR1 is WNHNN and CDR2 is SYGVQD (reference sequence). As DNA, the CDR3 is TGCGCCAGCAGCCGGGTCTTATGGGGCGGGGAGCTGTTTTTT. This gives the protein CASSRVLWGGELFF.

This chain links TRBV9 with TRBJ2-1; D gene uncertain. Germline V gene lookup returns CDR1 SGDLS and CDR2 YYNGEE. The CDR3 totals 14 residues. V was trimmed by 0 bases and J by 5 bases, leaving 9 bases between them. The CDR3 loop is CASSVAALDNEQFF. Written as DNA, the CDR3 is TGTGCCAGCAGCGTAGCGGCGCTCGACAATGAGCAGTTCTTC.

The CDR3 loop reads CSVEGLEETQYF. In nucleotides, the CDR3 is TGCAGCGTTGAAGGACTTGAAGAGACCCAGTACTTC. V gene TRBV29-1 combines with J gene TRBJ2-5; no reliable D call. There are 12 residues in the CDR3. CDR1 and CDR2 from the germline V gene are SQVTM and ANQGSEA. V was clipped by 1 base and J by 3 bases, with 6 bases between them.

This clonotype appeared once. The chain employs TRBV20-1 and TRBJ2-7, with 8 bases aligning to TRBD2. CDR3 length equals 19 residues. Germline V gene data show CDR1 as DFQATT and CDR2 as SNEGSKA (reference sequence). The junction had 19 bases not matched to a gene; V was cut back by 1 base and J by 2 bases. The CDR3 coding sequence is TGCAGTGCTAGAGCCGATGTAGGGCTAGCGGGTGGCCAACCCTACGAGCAGTACGTC. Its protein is CSARADVGLAGGQPYEQYV.